The rows below give T cell receptor beta chains drawn from one sample of a study of graft-versus-host responses after intestinal transplantation. Sequencing was performed with immunoSEQ multiplex PCR; in TCRdb, only in-frame clones are kept and a portion is missing. The table has just under 50,000 clones, approximately 84% seen once. Their target antigens are unknown. This specimen was unstimulated CD4+ T cells sorted from spleen or lymph node cells, taken before transplant. Receptors were obtained from a human donor who was the organ donor for an intestinal transplant. Both conserved end residues are part of each CDR3. Fields, in order: D gene, clone size, V gene, J gene, CDR3 protein, CDR3 DNA. The D gene is left open where the match is weak. The listing skips clone size in some rows; elsewhere it reads once, few, many or a size class.

.	.	TRBV11-3	TRBJ2-2	CASSPMGRNTGELFF	TGTGCCAGCAGCCCGATGGGGCGGAACACCGGGGAGCTGTTTTTT
.	.	TRBV7-2	TRBJ2-2	CASSLAGTNTGELFF	TGTGCCAGCAGCTTAGCCGGGACTAACACCGGGGAGCTGTTTTTT
.	.	TRBV5-1	TRBJ1-1	CASSLDGGNTEAFF	TGCGCCAGCAGCTTGGATGGGGGAAACACTGAAGCTTTCTTT
.	.	TRBV6-1	TRBJ1-2	CASRPGHSNYGYTF	TGTGCCAGCAGGCCGGGACATTCGAACTATGGCTACACCTTC
.	.	TRBV15	TRBJ2-1	CATSRGGGSNEQFF	TGTGCCACCAGCAGGGGTGGGGGGTCCAATGAGCAGTTCTTC
TRBD2	.	TRBV2	TRBJ2-3	CATKAGGGTDTQYF	TGTGCCACCAAAGCGGGGGGGGGCACAGATACGCAGTATTTT
.	.	TRBV15	TRBJ2-7	CATSRNLDSTYEQYF	TGTGCCACCAGCAGAAATCTGGACTCAACCTACGAGCAGTACTTC
TRBD1	.	TRBV19	TRBJ1-1	CATSHRGVNTEAFF	TGTGCCACCTCTCACAGGGGAGTGAACACTGAAGCTTTCTTT
.	once	TRBV29-1	TRBJ2-1	CSVVGGTSADVNEQFF	TGCAGCGTTGTAGGGGGTACTAGCGCGGATGTGAATGAGCAGTTCTTC
.	.	TRBV5-1	TRBJ2-7	CASSLEVSEQYF	TGCGCCAGCAGCTTGGAGGTGTCCGAGCAGTACTTC
.	.	TRBV21-1	TRBJ2-2	CASIGEGARNTGELFF	TGTGCCAGCATCGGAGAGGGAGCGAGGAACACCGGGGAGCTGTTTTTT
.	.	TRBV25-1	TRBJ1-2	CASSEPFGGYTF	TGTGCCAGCAGTGAACCCTTTGGAGGCTACACCTTC
.	.	TRBV11-3	TRBJ2-7	CASSKNPYEQYF	TGTGCCAGCAGCAAGAACCCCTACGAGCAGTACTTC
TRBD2	.	TRBV7-8	TRBJ2-1	CASSKRVASGRSEQFF	TGTGCCAGCAGCAAAAGAGTGGCTAGCGGACGCAGTGAGCAGTTCTTC
.	.	TRBV2	TRBJ2-7	CASRGDGSNEQYF	TGTGCCAGCAGAGGGGATGGCTCAAACGAGCAGTACTTC
.	.	TRBV2	TRBJ2-3	CASSEIRGLVDTQYF	TGTGCCAGCAGTGAGATCCGGGGTCTGGTAGATACGCAGTATTTT
TRBD2	.	TRBV18	TRBJ2-1	CASSLAGGYNEQFF	TGTGCCAGCTCACTAGCGGGGGGATACAATGAGCAGTTCTTC
TRBD1	few	TRBV19	TRBJ1-4	CASSNRGKNEKLFF	TGTGCCAGTAGCAACAGGGGGAAGAATGAAAAACTGTTTTTT
.	.	TRBV6-1	TRBJ1-5	CASRSSRHQPQHF	TGTGCCAGCAGAAGCAGTAGGCATCAGCCCCAGCATTTT
.	few	TRBV4-3	TRBJ2-2	CASSHVGGGHTGELFF	TGCGCCAGCAGCCATGTAGGGGGGGGACACACCGGGGAGCTGTTTTTT
.	.	TRBV5-1	TRBJ2-3	CASSLVLGGTDTQYF	TGCGCCAGCAGCTTGGTGCTCGGCGGCACAGATACGCAGTATTTT
TRBD1	.	TRBV30	TRBJ1-2	CAWSDRTGTYGYTF	TGTGCCTGGAGTGACCGGACAGGGACCTATGGCTACACCTTC
.	.	TRBV4-3	TRBJ1-2	CASSERLNRGYTF	TGCGCCAGCAGCGAACGCTTAAATCGGGGCTACACCTTC
.	once	TRBV7-2	TRBJ1-2	CASSLFPRGGGGGYTF	TGTGCCAGCAGCTTATTCCCCAGGGGAGGAGGGGGTGGCTACACCTTC
TRBD2	.	TRBV7-9	TRBJ2-7	CASTPTSGESYEQYF	TGTGCCAGCACCCCTACTAGCGGGGAGTCCTACGAGCAGTACTTC
TRBD2	.	TRBV19	TRBJ2-7	CASRQTSGRGEQYF	TGTGCCAGTAGACAGACTAGCGGGAGGGGCGAGCAGTACTTC
.	.	TRBV9	TRBJ1-1	CASSVDPGGTEAFF	TGTGCCAGCAGCGTAGATCCGGGTGGCACTGAAGCTTTCTTT
TRBD2	.	TRBV4-2	TRBJ2-1	CASSQDKGSGGRYNEQFF	TGTGCCAGCAGCCAAGATAAAGGTAGCGGGGGGCGATACAATGAGCAGTTCTTC
TRBD1	.	TRBV7-9	TRBJ2-7	CASSLEVRQGATYEQYF	TGTGCCAGCAGCTTAGAGGTCCGGCAGGGGGCTACCTACGAGCAGTACTTC
.	.	TRBV16	TRBJ2-4	CASSRVTKNIQYF	TGTGCCAGCAGCAGGGTGACCAAAAACATTCAGTACTTC
.	once	TRBV30	TRBJ2-3	CAWSVDGLSTDTQYF	TGTGCCTGGAGTGTTGACGGACTCAGCACAGATACGCAGTATTTT
TRBD1	few	TRBV5-1	TRBJ1-2	CASSLDRGDGYTF	TGCGCCAGCAGCTTGGACAGGGGAGATGGCTACACCTTC
.	.	TRBV11-2	TRBJ2-2	CASRQNGRVTTGELFF	TGTGCCAGCAGGCAGAATGGGCGGGTCACCACCGGGGAGCTGTTTTTT
TRBD1	.	TRBV5-6	TRBJ1-2	CASSLDRGLFSYTF	TGTGCCAGCAGCTTGGACAGGGGTCTATTTAGCTACACCTTC
.	.	TRBV30	TRBJ1-5	CAWRGDEDQPQHF	TGTGCCTGGAGGGGGGACGAAGATCAGCCCCAGCATTTT